These 27 T cell receptor beta chains originate from one sample sequenced in a study of beta chain features in type 1 diabetes. Every bit of the isolated RNA underwent reverse transcription, so sequencing read expressed TCRB transcripts. Sequenced by immunoSEQ multiplex PCR; TCRdb stores in-frame clones only, minus some. The sample has 300,000 to 350,000 clones, approximately 14% seen once. The specimen was central memory CD4+ T cells from blood. The receptors come from a man aged 30 to 39 in good health.

This clone was counted between two and nine times. In nucleotides, the CDR3 is TGCGCCAGCAGCCAGATGACAGGGAACTATGGCTACACCTTC. Amino acids: CASSQMTGNYGYTF. V is TRBV5-1 and J is TRBJ1-2; 7 bases are a match to TRBD1. The J segment lost 2 bases and the V segment lost 4 bases, leaving 5 bases of the junction unmatched. The V gene's germline CDR1 is SGHRS and CDR2 YFSETQ. CDR3 length: 14 residues. The variable domain in full, completed from reference TRBV5-1 and TRBJ1-2, reads KAGVTQTPRYLIKTRGQQVTLSCSPISGHRSVSWYQQTPGQGLQFLFEYFSETQRNKGNFPGRFSGRQFSNSRSEMNVSTLELGDSALYLCASSQMTGNYGYTFGSGTRLTVV.

V usage is TRBV18 and J usage is TRBJ1-1; perhaps TRBD1 as D (6 bases). This CDR3 has 14 residues. V was cut by 1 base and J by 1 base, with 7 bases left in between. Germline values: CDR1 KGHSH, CDR2 LQKENI. The CDR3 loop reads CASSPRTANTEAFF. In nucleotides, the CDR3 is TGTGCCAGCTCACCACGGACAGCGAACACTGAAGCTTTCTTT.

On this clone itself: The same CDR3 also results from other DNA sequences found in this sample. The CDR3 DNA reads TGTGCCAGCAGTCGACAGGGGGGGAACACTGAAGCTTTCTTT. Amino acids: CASSRQGGNTEAFF. The chain employs TRBV6-5 and TRBJ1-1; 9 bases match TRBD1. CDR3 size: 14 residues. The V segment lost 5 bases and the J segment 1 base; nucleotides outside the gene matches: 2. Germline V CDR1 and CDR2: MNHEY, SVGAGI.

In this sample, this clone turned up a few times. The chain joins TRBV7-2 to TRBJ2-5; 8 bases match TRBD2. Germline CDR1 and CDR2: SGHTA and FQGNSA. The CDR3 length is 15 residues. After removal of 3 bases from V and 5 bases from J, the junction contained 8 bases not matched to a gene. The CDR3 bases are TGTGCCAGCAGCTTCCGCGGACTAGCTGATGAGACCCAGTACTTC. Residues: CASSFRGLADETQYF.

This clone was detected a few times. The CDR3 loop is CASSPGLAGVHEQFF. CDR3 in DNA: TGCGCCAGCAGCCCGGGACTAGCGGGAGTGCATGAGCAGTTCTTC. This chain links TRBV5-1 with TRBJ2-1, with 14 bases lining up with TRBD2. CDR1 and CDR2 from the germline V gene are SGHRS and YFSETQ. The CDR3 is made up of 15 amino acids. V was clipped by 4 bases and J by 8 bases; unmatched bases: 5.

The table lists this clone with a count of one. The CDR3 here is CASSYGLGSGTGELFF. Here the CDR3 DNA reads TGTGCCAGCAGTTACGGGCTAGGATCGGGCACCGGGGAGCTGTTTTTT. The chain uses TRBV6-5 and TRBJ2-2; D unclear. Trimming removed 2 bases from V and 4 bases from J, with 14 bases in between. The CDR3 has 16 amino acids. Germline CDR1 MNHEY, CDR2 SVGAGI.

This chain links TRBV6-5 with TRBJ2-2; 7 bases agree with TRBD1. V trimming: 6 bases; J trimming: 1 base; junction bases outside the gene matches: 5. CDR3 length: 15 residues. Germline V CDR1 and CDR2: MNHEY, SVGAGI. In nucleotides, the CDR3 is TGTGCCAGCAGCCGACAGGGTGGGAACACCGGGGAGCTGTTTTTT. Translated: CASSRQGGNTGELFF.

This clone was counted a few times. V usage is TRBV30 and J usage is TRBJ2-5, with TRBD2 matching 10 bases. V lost 2 bases to trimming and J lost 5 bases; unmatched junction nucleotides: 14. This CDR3 is 17 amino acids long. Germline values: CDR1 GTSNPN, CDR2 SVGIG (reference sequence). CDR3 bases: TGTGCCTGGAGTTCTCAACTGAGCGGGAGGGCCGGGGAGACCCAGTACTTC. Translated: CAWSSQLSGRAGETQYF.

CDR3 in amino acids: CASSVGVANTGELFF. In DNA, the CDR3 is TGTGCCAGCAGCGTTGGGGTTGCCAACACCGGGGAGCTGTTTTTT. This sequence joins TRBV9 and TRBJ2-2, with D unclear. V lost 2 bases to trimming and J lost 2 bases, with 10 bases between them. Germline lookup yields CDR1 SGDLS and CDR2 YYNGEE. This CDR3 comprises 15 residues.

This clone has only a few counts. CDR3: CASSLPLMNTEAFF. As DNA, the CDR3 is TGTGCCAGCAGCTTGCCGCTCATGAACACTGAAGCTTTCTTT. The chain is built from TRBV5-6 and TRBJ1-1; no reliable D call. Germline loops: CDR1 SGHDT, CDR2 YYEEEE. The CDR3 runs to 14 residues. Trimming removed 1 base at V and 0 bases at J, with 7 bases between.

This clone has just a few counts. V usage is TRBV7-2 and J usage is TRBJ2-2; either TRBD1 or TRBD2 may supply D (6 bases each). V was cut by 5 bases and J by 8 bases, with 21 bases left in between. Germline assignment: CDR1 SGHTA and CDR2 FQGNSA. The CDR3 covers 16 residues. The CDR3 reads CASSRGGLTLTGELFF. Written as DNA, the CDR3 is TGTGCCAGCAGCCGAGGGGGACTTACCTTGACAGGGGAGCTGTTTTTT.

This clone was detected only a few times. V is TRBV4-1 and J is TRBJ2-6; D call uncertain. Germline CDR1 is MGHRA and CDR2 is YSYEKL. Trimming stripped 3 bases from V and 1 base from J, with 7 bases between. CDR3 length: 15 amino acids. The CDR3 sequence is CASSHERSGANVLTF. As DNA, the CDR3 is TGCGCCAGCAGCCATGAAAGATCTGGGGCCAACGTCCTGACTTTC.

V usage is TRBV5-4 and J usage is TRBJ1-2, with TRBD1 as a possible D gene (5 bases). This CDR3 has 14 residues. The V end was cut by 3 bases, the J end by 2 bases, with 11 bases between. Germline V gene lookup returns CDR1 SGHNT and CDR2 YYREEE (reference sequence). CDR3 in amino acids: CASSSDRGNYGYTF. CDR3 sequence (DNA): TGTGCCAGCAGCTCCGACAGAGGGAACTATGGCTACACCTTC.

This clone occurred a few times. The rearrangement uses TRBV11-2 and TRBJ2-3; weak D call: TRBD2 (6 bases). From germline, CDR1 is SGHAT and CDR2 FQNNGV. This CDR3 region has 14 residues. V was cut by 5 bases and J by 0 bases, with 9 bases left in between. This chain's CDR3 is CASSTSGSTDTQYF. The CDR3 DNA follows: TGTGCCAGCAGCACGAGCGGGAGCACAGATACGCAGTATTTT.

The chain links TRBV5-1 to TRBJ2-6; D is undetermined. This CDR3 is built from 18 residues. The V end lost 3 bases, the J end lost 0 bases, and 16 bases lay between the germline ends. Germline lookup yields CDR1 SGHRS and CDR2 YFSETQ. This CDR3 is CASSYSLQGTSGANVLTF. The CDR3 DNA reads as TGCGCCAGCAGCTATTCATTACAAGGAACCTCTGGGGCCAACGTCCTGACTTTC. Full variable domain (rest looked up from reference TRBV5-1 and TRBJ2-6): KAGVTQTPRYLIKTRGQQVTLSCSPISGHRSVSWYQQTPGQGLQFLFEYFSETQRNKGNFPGRFSGRQFSNSRSEMNVSTLELGDSALYLCASSYSLQGTSGANVLTFGAGSRLTVL.

The rearrangement uses TRBV5-1 and TRBJ2-1; TRBD2 aligns across 7 bases. CDR1 and CDR2 from the germline V gene are SGHRS and YFSETQ. The V and J ends lost 0 bases and 8 bases, in that order; junction bases with no gene match: 8. The CDR3 consists of 15 residues. The CDR3 sequence: CASSLDREVVYEQFF. CDR3 sequence (DNA): TGCGCCAGCAGCTTGGACCGGGAGGTTGTGTATGAGCAGTTCTTC.

This clone was counted only a few times. CDR3 DNA: TGTGCCAGCTCACCGCAGACAGGGGCGACGAACACTGAAGCTTTCTTT. Its translation is CASSPQTGATNTEAFF. The V and J genes are TRBV18 and TRBJ1-1; 8 positions match TRBD1. Trimming cost V 3 bases and J 1 base; bases outside gene matches: 7. CDR1 is KGHSH and CDR2 is LQKENI in the germline V gene. This CDR3 has 16 amino acids. Full variable domain (remainder filled in from reference TRBV18 and TRBJ1-1): NAGVMQNPRHLVRRRGQEARLRCSPMKGHSHVYWYRQLPEEGLKFMVYLQKENIIDESGMPKERFSAEFPKEGPSILRIQQVVRGDSAAYFCASSPQTGATNTEAFFGQGTRLTVV.

J is TRBJ2-3 and V is TRBV6-5; tentatively, D is TRBD1 (6 bases). Per germline, CDR1 MNHEY and CDR2 SVGAGI. The CDR3 totals 12 residues. Trimming removed 10 bases at V and 6 bases at J, with 14 bases between. CDR3 amino acids: CAIRGRRDTQYF. The CDR3, as DNA: TGTGCCATCAGGGGTCGACGGGATACGCAGTATTTT.

The chain has TRBV6-5 and TRBJ2-2, with D perhaps assigned TRBD1 or TRBD2 (5 bases each). Trimming removed 2 bases at V and 7 bases at J, with 14 bases between. CDR1 and CDR2 (germline): MNHEY, SVGAGI. The CDR3 contains 15 residues. The CDR3 coding sequence is TGTGCCAGCAGTTACCTCGGGGAGAGGGGCGGGGAGCTGTTTTTT. Encoded protein: CASSYLGERGGELFF.

This clone appeared a few times. The V gene is TRBV14, the J gene TRBJ2-3, with unresolved D. The CDR3 has 14 residues. Germline V gene data show CDR1 as SGHDN and CDR2 as FVKESK. Trimming shortened V by 3 bases and J by 5 bases, and 12 bases separated the two germline ends. The CDR3 is CASSQSSMVDTQYF. In DNA form, the CDR3 reads TGTGCCAGCAGCCAGTCATCTATGGTAGATACGCAGTATTTT.

The CDR3 protein is CASSLSPRTGFYNEQFF. The CDR3 DNA follows: TGTGCCAGCAGCCTTAGTCCCCGGACAGGCTTTTACAATGAGCAGTTCTTC. The J gene is TRBJ2-1, the V gene TRBV7-2, with TRBD1 matching 7 bases. Germline CDR1 is SGHTA and CDR2 is FQGNSA. This CDR3 has 17 amino acids. V trimming: 5 bases; J trimming: 4 bases; junction bases outside the gene matches: 14.

This clone was recorded a few times. The chain recombines TRBV7-9 with TRBJ2-1; TRBD2 aligns across 12 bases. V trimming: 4 bases; J trimming: 0 bases; junction bases outside the gene matches: 7. Germline CDR1 reads SEHNR; CDR2 reads FQNEAQ (reference sequence). CDR3 length equals 18 residues. The CDR3 loop reads CASSSKTSGRPSYNEQFF. The CDR3, as DNA: TGTGCCAGCAGCTCAAAAACTAGCGGGAGGCCCTCCTACAATGAGCAGTTCTTC. Combining the CDR3 with reference TRBV7-9 and TRBJ2-1 gives the whole variable domain DTGVSQNPRHKITKRGQNVTFRCDPISEHNRLYWYRQTLGQGPEFLTYFQNEAQLEKSRLLSDRFSAERPKGSFSTLEIQRTEQGDSAMYLCASSSKTSGRPSYNEQFFGPGTRLTVL.

The CDR3 nucleotides read TGTGCCAGTAGTATCTCCCGCAGGACTAACTATGGCTACACCTTC. Translation: CASSISRRTNYGYTF. The chain uses TRBV19 and TRBJ1-2; the D is unclear. V was trimmed by 3 bases and J by 0 bases, leaving 11 bases between them. From germline, CDR1 is LNHDA and CDR2 SQIVND (reference sequence). The CDR3 runs 15 residues.

The V call is TRBV4-3, the J call TRBJ2-2; 7 bases map to TRBD1. The CDR3 has 15 amino acids. With 4 bases clipped from V and 6 bases from J, the junction kept 8 bases outside the gene matches. CDR1 LGHNA and CDR2 YSLEER come from the germline V gene. This chain's CDR3 is CASSLRRQGAGELFF. In DNA, the CDR3 is TGCGCCAGCAGCCTCAGGCGACAGGGAGCCGGGGAGCTGTTTTTT.

There are many counts of this clone. The rearrangement uses TRBV7-7 and TRBJ2-1; 10 bases are shared with TRBD1. The CDR3 sequence is 13 residues long. Germline V gene sequence: CDR1 SSHAT, CDR2 FNYEAQ (reference sequence). After removal of 5 bases from V and 12 bases from J, the junction contained 7 bases not matched to a gene. CDR3 sequence reads: CASSLTGGARQFF. The CDR3 DNA reads as TGTGCCAGCAGCCTGACAGGGGGCGCGAGGCAGTTCTTC.

This clone showed up just a few times. The chain has TRBV6-6 and TRBJ2-2, with TRBD1 as a possible D gene (5 bases). V was shortened by 2 bases and J by 5 bases, with 9 bases between the two germline ends. The CDR3 is made up of 14 amino acids. Germline V gives CDR1 MNHNY, CDR2 SVGAGI (reference sequence). The chain's CDR3 is CASSYPQGTGELFF. As DNA, the CDR3 is TGTGCCAGCAGTTACCCCCAGGGTACCGGGGAGCTGTTTTTT.

The CDR3, as DNA: TGTGCCAGCAGGCCCGGGACAGGGGTAACCGGGGAGCTGTTTTTT. It encodes CASRPGTGVTGELFF. The chain uses TRBV25-1 and TRBJ2-2, with 10 nucleotides matching TRBD1. In germline, CDR1 is MGHDK, CDR2 SYGVNS. This CDR3 comprises 15 residues. The ends lost 6 bases at V and 5 bases at J; junction bases unmatched: 6.